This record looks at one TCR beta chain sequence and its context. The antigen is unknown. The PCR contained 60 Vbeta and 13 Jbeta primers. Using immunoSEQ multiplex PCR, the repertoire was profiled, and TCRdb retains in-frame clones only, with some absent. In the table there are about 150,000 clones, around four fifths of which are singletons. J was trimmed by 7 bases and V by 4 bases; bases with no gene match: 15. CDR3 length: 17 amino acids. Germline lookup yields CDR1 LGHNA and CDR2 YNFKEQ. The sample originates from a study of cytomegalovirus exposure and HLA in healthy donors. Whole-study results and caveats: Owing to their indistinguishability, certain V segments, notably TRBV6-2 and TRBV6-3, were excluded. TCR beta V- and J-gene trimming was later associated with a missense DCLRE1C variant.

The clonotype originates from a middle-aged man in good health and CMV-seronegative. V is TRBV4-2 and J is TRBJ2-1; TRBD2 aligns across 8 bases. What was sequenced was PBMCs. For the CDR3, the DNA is TGTGCCAGCAGCCTAAACTTAGCGGGAAGTATAGGGAATGAGCAGTTCTTC. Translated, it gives CASSLNLAGSIGNEQFF.